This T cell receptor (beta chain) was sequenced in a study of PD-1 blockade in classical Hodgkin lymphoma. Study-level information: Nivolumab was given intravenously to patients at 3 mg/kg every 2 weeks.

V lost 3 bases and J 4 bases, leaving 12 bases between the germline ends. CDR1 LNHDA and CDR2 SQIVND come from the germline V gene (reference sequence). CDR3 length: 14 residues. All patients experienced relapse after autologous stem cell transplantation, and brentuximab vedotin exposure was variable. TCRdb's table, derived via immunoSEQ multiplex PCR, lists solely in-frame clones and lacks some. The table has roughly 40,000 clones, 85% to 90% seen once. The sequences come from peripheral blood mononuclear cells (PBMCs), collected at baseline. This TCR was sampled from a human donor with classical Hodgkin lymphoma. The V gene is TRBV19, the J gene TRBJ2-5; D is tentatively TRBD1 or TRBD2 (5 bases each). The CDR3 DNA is TGTGCCAGTAGTATTATGGGGGAAGGAGAGACCCAGTACTTC. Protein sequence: CASSIMGEGETQYF. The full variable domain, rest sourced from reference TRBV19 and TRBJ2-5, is DGGITQSPKYLFRKEGQNVTLSCEQNLNHDAMYWYRQDPGQGLRLIYYSQIVNDFQKGDIAEGYSVSREKKESFPLTVTSAQKNPTAFYLCASSIMGEGETQYFGPGTRLLVL.